The sequence of this T cell receptor beta chain was determined in a study of Ad26.COV2.S vaccination and SARS-CoV-2 variants. Study-wide results and caveats: Placebo recipients had lower spike-specific TCR breadth than vaccine recipients.

Points on this clone: As yet, its antigen is unknown.

Treatment denoted: 15 to 20 received Ad26.COV2.S at low or high dose, single or two shots; several received placebo; per-sample allocation not given. Specimens were obtained on day 63 following the first vaccine or placebo injection. Assay used: immunoSEQ multiplex PCR; TCRdb lists only in-frame clones, some missing. The table records 200,000 to 250,000 clones, roughly 90% of them present only once. The CDR3 is 16 amino acids. Germline CDR1 is MDHEN and CDR2 is SYDVKM. V was shortened by 5 bases and J by 4 bases, with 20 bases between the two germline ends. This clonotype was sampled from a person aged 18-65 years who received the Ad26.COV2.S COVID-19 vaccine or a placebo. The genes are TRBV28 and TRBJ1-1; possible D gene TRBD1, 6 bases. Sequences were derived from peripheral blood, sampled in a trial of Ad26.COV2.S vaccine versus placebo. For the CDR3, the DNA is TGTGCCAGCAGTGGAAAGGGGGGGCAGGCATTCACTGAAGCTTTCTTT. Amino acid sequence: CASSGKGGQAFTEAFF.